Following are 18 T cell receptor beta chains from one sample sequenced in a study of blood T cell repertoires in COVID-19. This table comes from immunoSEQ multiplex PCR, and its TCRdb copy is limited to in-frame clones, with some not included. This sample has 210,000 or so clones, with roughly 84% found just once. The sample comprised peripheral blood. The receptors here all came from a middle-aged woman who had recovered from COVID-19.

The CDR3, as DNA: TGCGCCAGCAGCCAAGAGTCCCTAGCCCAAGAGACCCAGTACTTC. Translated: CASSQESLAQETQYF. The rearrangement links TRBV4-1 to TRBJ2-5; D might be TRBD2 (5 bases). The CDR3 has 15 amino acids. V was pared by 0 bases and J by 1 base, with 9 bases between. Germline values: CDR1 MGHRA, CDR2 YSYEKL.

V usage is TRBV30 and J usage is TRBJ2-3, with unresolved D. The CDR3 runs to 16 residues. V dropped 2 bases and J dropped 4 bases, with 19 bases sitting between them. CDR1 GTSNPN and CDR2 SVGIG come from the germline V gene (reference sequence). The CDR3: CAWSPLGTLGADTQYF. CDR3 in DNA: TGTGCCTGGAGTCCACTTGGCACCCTAGGTGCAGATACGCAGTATTTT.

The chain is built from TRBV28 and TRBJ1-5; D call uncertain. The V gene's germline CDR1 is MDHEN and CDR2 SYDVKM. This CDR3 is built from 15 residues. The germline V and J ends were trimmed by 6 bases and 6 bases, with 18 bases remaining between them. The DNA of the CDR3 is TGTGCCAGCAGCGGGGTATCACTTGCCGGTCAGCCCCAGCATTTT. It is translated as CASSGVSLAGQPQHF.

The rearrangement uses TRBV6-5 and TRBJ1-4; 12 nucleotides line up with TRBD1. Trimming removed 6 bases from V and 8 bases from J; junction bases left unmatched: 4. CDR3 length: 14 residues. Germline CDR1 reads MNHEY; CDR2 reads SVGAGI. CDR3 in DNA: TGTGCCAGCAGAGGGACAGGGGGCGAGGAAAAACTGTTTTTT. Translation: CASRGTGGEEKLFF.

This CDR3 is CASSGGQGFDYNEQFF. The CDR3 DNA reads TGTGCCAGTAGCGGGGGACAGGGGTTCGACTACAATGAGCAGTTCTTC. The chain carries TRBV19 and TRBJ2-1; TRBD1 matches 10 bases. V was pared by 6 bases and J by 3 bases, with 8 bases of the junction left unmatched. CDR1 and CDR2 (germline): LNHDA, SQIVND (reference sequence). This CDR3 is 16 amino acids long.

This rearrangement joins TRBV15 to TRBJ2-5; possible D gene TRBD2, 5 bases. Germline assignment: CDR1 LNHNV and CDR2 YYDKDF (reference sequence). This CDR3 region has 14 residues. Between the trimmed V and J ends, which lost 0 bases and 5 bases, there was a span of 10 bases. The CDR3 reads CATSRDRGGETQYF. CDR3 in DNA: TGTGCCACCAGCAGAGATCGGGGTGGTGAGACCCAGTACTTC.

The V call is TRBV6-5, the J call TRBJ1-2; 8 nucleotides align to TRBD1. Germline trimming cut 6 bases from V and 4 bases from J; bases unmatched to any gene: 7. The CDR3 has 14 amino acids. Looked up from germline, CDR1 is MNHEY and CDR2 is SVGAGI. The CDR3 protein is CASRDRGPLYGYTF. DNA of the CDR3: TGTGCCAGCAGAGACAGGGGCCCCCTCTATGGCTACACCTTC.

CDR3 amino acids: CASSGRGKLYEQYF. CDR3 in DNA: TGTGCCAGCAGTGGTCGGGGAAAGTTGTACGAGCAGTACTTC. The chain carries TRBV6-6 and TRBJ2-7, with a possible D match to TRBD2 (5 bases). Germline lookup yields CDR1 MNHNY and CDR2 SVGAGI (reference sequence). The ends were cut back, 5 bases at V and 4 bases at J, with 15 bases in the middle. This CDR3 is 14 amino acids long.

This chain joins TRBV27 and TRBJ1-1, with 9 bases identical to TRBD1. The germline CDR1 and CDR2 sequences are MNHEY and SMNVEV (reference sequence). V lost 8 bases and J lost 4; bases outside the gene matches: 20. The CDR3 consists of 18 residues. CDR3 coding DNA: TGTGCCAGCGGGGCGGGACAGGGACTCCGGGCGTGGGGCACTGAAGCTTTCTTT. Protein product: CASGAGQGLRAWGTEAFF.

This chain uses TRBV5-1 with TRBJ1-4, with 7 nucleotides matching TRBD1. Per germline, CDR1 SGHRS and CDR2 YFSETQ. With 4 bases clipped from V and 8 bases from J, the junction kept 8 bases outside the gene matches. The CDR3 is 14 residues long. This CDR3 reads CASSAASGGEKLFF. CDR3 coding DNA: TGCGCCAGCAGCGCAGCATCAGGGGGAGAAAAACTGTTTTTT. Looking up the rest from reference TRBV5-1 and TRBJ1-4 gives the full variable domain: KAGVTQTPRYLIKTRGQQVTLSCSPISGHRSVSWYQQTPGQGLQFLFEYFSETQRNKGNFPGRFSGRQFSNSRSEMNVSTLELGDSALYLCASSAASGGEKLFFGSGTQLSVL.

The chain recombines TRBV5-4 with TRBJ2-1; 10 nucleotides line up with TRBD2. CDR3 length: 17 residues. In germline, CDR1 is SGHNT, CDR2 YYREEE (reference sequence). Trimming removed 5 bases from V and 5 bases from J; junction bases left unmatched: 13. The CDR3 sequence: CASSSKKAGGLDNEQFF. The CDR3 coding sequence is TGTGCCAGCAGTTCGAAGAAAGCGGGAGGGCTCGACAATGAGCAGTTCTTC.

This sequence joins TRBV6-6 and TRBJ2-5, with 7 bases that match TRBD1. Trimming at V came to 2 bases and at J to 2 bases, leaving 8 bases not matched to a gene. Germline V gene data show CDR1 as MNHNY and CDR2 as SVGAGI (reference sequence). The CDR3 spans 16 residues. Here the CDR3 reads CASSYTPDREQETQYF. The DNA for the CDR3 is TGTGCCAGCAGTTACACCCCCGACAGGGAACAAGAGACCCAGTACTTC.

This chain joins TRBV5-4 and TRBJ2-5; a weak D match, TRBD1 (6 bases). Germline CDR1 is SGHNT and CDR2 is YYREEE (reference sequence). The CDR3 totals 15 residues. V lost 4 bases and J 2 bases, leaving 15 bases between the germline ends. CDR3 DNA sequence: TGTGCCAGCAGCGCCCCGACACAGGGACAAGAGACCCAGTACTTC. Its protein product is CASSAPTQGQETQYF.

The chain's CDR3 is CASSIGTGGGQPQHF. CDR3 nucleotide sequence: TGTGCCAGTAGTATCGGGACAGGGGGCGGTCAGCCCCAGCATTTT. This rearrangement joins TRBV19 to TRBJ1-5; 12 bases align to TRBD1. The CDR3 has 15 residues. Germline V gene data show CDR1 as LNHDA and CDR2 as SQIVND (reference sequence). J was trimmed by 6 bases and V by 3 bases; bases with no gene match: 3.

This chain connects TRBV29-1 to TRBJ1-1, with TRBD1 as a possible D gene (5 bases). The CDR3 spans 13 residues. V lost 5 bases to trimming and J lost 1 base, with 11 bases between them. Germline V gene data show CDR1 as SQVTM and CDR2 as ANQGSEA. This chain's CDR3 is CSVQQGANTEAFF. As DNA, the CDR3 is TGCAGCGTTCAGCAGGGTGCGAACACTGAAGCTTTCTTT.

V usage is TRBV5-5 and J usage is TRBJ2-3; D uncertain. This CDR3 has 14 amino acids. V was clipped by 0 bases and J by 0 bases, with 5 bases between them. CDR1 is SGHKS and CDR2 is YYEKEE in the germline V gene (reference sequence). CDR3 protein: CASSLEPSTDTQYF. Written as DNA, the CDR3 is TGTGCCAGCAGCTTGGAGCCTAGCACAGATACGCAGTATTTT.

This chain connects TRBV18 to TRBJ1-6, with D possibly matching TRBD1 (5 bases). Trimming pared 5 bases from V and 6 bases from J, leaving 17 bases between. Germline loops: CDR1 KGHSH, CDR2 LQKENI. The CDR3 is made up of 16 amino acids. The CDR3 bases are TGTGCCAGCTCAACCGACGCCGGGGGGGGTAATTCACCCCTCCACTTT. This codes for CASSTDAGGGNSPLHF.

The chain employs TRBV7-9 and TRBJ2-3; 7 bases are shared with TRBD2. CDR1 SEHNR and CDR2 FQNEAQ come from the germline V gene (reference sequence). The CDR3 is 15 amino acids. V shed 5 bases, J shed 2 bases, and the junction held 7 bases outside the gene matches. The CDR3 protein is CASSIWDYPTDTQYF. CDR3 nucleotide sequence: TGTGCCAGCAGCATCTGGGACTACCCCACAGATACGCAGTATTTT.